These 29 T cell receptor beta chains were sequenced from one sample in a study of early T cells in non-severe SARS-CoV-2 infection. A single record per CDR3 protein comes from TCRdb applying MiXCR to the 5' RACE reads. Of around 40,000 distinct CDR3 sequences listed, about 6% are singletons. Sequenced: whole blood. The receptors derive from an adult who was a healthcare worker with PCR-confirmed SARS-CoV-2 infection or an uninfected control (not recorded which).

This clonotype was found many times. The CDR3 spells CASSLSFGNSPLHF. CDR3 in DNA: TGTGCCAGCAGTTTGTCCTTCGGGAATTCACCCCTCCACTTT. This sequence joins TRBV12-3 or TRBV12-4 and TRBJ1-6, with D unclear. This CDR3 is built from 14 residues. Trimming pared 3 bases from V and 7 bases from J, leaving 10 bases between.

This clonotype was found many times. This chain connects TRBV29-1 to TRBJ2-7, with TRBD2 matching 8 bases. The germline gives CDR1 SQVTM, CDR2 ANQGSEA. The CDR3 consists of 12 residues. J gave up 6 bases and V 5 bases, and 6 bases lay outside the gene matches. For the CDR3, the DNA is TGCAGCGTTAAAGCGGGAGTCTCCGAGCAGTACTTC. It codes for CSVKAGVSEQYF.

The CDR3: CASSLERNEQFF. For the CDR3, the DNA is TGTGCCAGCAGTTTGGAACGAAATGAGCAGTTCTTC. The genes are TRBV28 and TRBJ2-1; D not certain. From germline, CDR1 is MDHEN and CDR2 SYDVKM. CDR3 length: 12 amino acids. Trimming removed 3 bases from V and 7 bases from J, with 7 bases in between. Drawing the rest from reference TRBV28 and TRBJ2-1, the complete variable domain is DVKVTQSSRYLVKRTGEKVFLECVQDMDHENMFWYRQDPGLGLRLIYFSYDVKMKEKGDIPEGYSVSREKKERFSLILESASTNQTSMYLCASSLERNEQFFGPGTRLTVL.

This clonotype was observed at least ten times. This chain's CDR3 is CAISQGRETQYF. The CDR3 DNA sequence: TGTGCCATCAGCCAGGGTAGAGAGACCCAGTACTTC. The chain is built from TRBV6-1 and TRBJ2-5; a possible D gene is TRBD1 (5 bases). Trimming removed 10 bases at V and 4 bases at J, with 13 bases between. Germline-derived CDR1 and CDR2 are MNHNS and SASEGT. This CDR3 has 12 residues.

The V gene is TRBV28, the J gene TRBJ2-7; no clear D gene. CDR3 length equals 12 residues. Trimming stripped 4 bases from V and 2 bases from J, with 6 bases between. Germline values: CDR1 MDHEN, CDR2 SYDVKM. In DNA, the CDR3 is TGTGCCAGCAGTTACAATCCCTACGAGCAGTACTTC. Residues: CASSYNPYEQYF.

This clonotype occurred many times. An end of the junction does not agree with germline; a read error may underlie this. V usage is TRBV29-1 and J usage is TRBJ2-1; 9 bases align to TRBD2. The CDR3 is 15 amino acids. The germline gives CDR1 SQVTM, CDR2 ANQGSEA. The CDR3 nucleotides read TGCAGCGTTGATCTGGGCGGGAGGGGTTACAATGAGCAGTTCTTT. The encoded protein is CSVDLGGRGYNEQFF.

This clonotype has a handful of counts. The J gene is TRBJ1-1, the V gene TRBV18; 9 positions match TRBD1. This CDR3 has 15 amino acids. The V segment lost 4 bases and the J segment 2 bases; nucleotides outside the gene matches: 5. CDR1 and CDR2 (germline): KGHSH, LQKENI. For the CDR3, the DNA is TGTGCCAGCTCACAGGGGACAGGGAGAAACACTGAAGCTTTCTTT. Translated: CASSQGTGRNTEAFF.

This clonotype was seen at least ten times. CDR3 region: CSVVPSGITDTQYF. CDR3 nucleotide sequence: TGCAGCGTGGTTCCTAGCGGGATTACAGATACGCAGTATTTT. The chain has TRBV29-1 and TRBJ2-3, with 9 bases fitting TRBD2. Losses at the gene ends were 6 bases for V and 3 bases for J; bases not matched to a gene: 7. Germline CDR1 reads SQVTM; CDR2 reads ANQGSEA. The CDR3 is made up of 14 amino acids.

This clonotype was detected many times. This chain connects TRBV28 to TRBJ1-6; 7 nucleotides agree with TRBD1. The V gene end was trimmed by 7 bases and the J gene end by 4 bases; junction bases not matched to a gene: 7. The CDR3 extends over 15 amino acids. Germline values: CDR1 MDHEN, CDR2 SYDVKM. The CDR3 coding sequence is TGTGCCAGCAAGGTACCGGGACAGTATAATTCACCCCTCCACTTT. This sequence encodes CASKVPGQYNSPLHF. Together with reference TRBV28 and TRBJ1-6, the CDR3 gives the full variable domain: DVKVTQSSRYLVKRTGEKVFLECVQDMDHENMFWYRQDPGLGLRLIYFSYDVKMKEKGDIPEGYSVSREKKERFSLILESASTNQTSMYLCASKVPGQYNSPLHFGNGTRLTVT.

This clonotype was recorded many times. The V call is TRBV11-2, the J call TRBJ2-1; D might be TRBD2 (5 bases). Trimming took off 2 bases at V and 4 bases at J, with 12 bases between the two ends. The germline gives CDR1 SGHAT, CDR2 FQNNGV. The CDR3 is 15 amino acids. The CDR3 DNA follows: TGTGCCAGCAGCTTAAGATCTAGCAGTTACAATGAGCAGTTCTTC. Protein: CASSLRSSSYNEQFF.

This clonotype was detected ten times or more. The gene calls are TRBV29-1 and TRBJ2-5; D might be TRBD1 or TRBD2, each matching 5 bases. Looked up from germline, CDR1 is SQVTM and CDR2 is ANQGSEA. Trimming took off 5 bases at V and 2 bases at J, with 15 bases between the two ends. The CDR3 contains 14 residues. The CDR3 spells CSVQDRWGQETQYF. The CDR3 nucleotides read TGCAGCGTTCAGGACCGTTGGGGGCAAGAGACCCAGTACTTC.

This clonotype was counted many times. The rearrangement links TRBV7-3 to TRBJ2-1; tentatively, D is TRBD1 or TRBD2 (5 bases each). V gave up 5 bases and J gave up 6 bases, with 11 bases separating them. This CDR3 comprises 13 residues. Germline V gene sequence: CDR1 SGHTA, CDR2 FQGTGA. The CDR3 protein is CASSPGPLNEQFF. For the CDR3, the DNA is TGTGCCAGCAGCCCGGGACCCCTCAATGAGCAGTTCTTC.

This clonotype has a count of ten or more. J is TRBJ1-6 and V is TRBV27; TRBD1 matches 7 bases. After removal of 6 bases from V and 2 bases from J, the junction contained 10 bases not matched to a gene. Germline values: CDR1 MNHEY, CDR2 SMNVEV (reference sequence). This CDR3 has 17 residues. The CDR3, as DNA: TGTGCCAGCAGCCCCCTGCAGGGGGGGCCCTATAATTCACCCCTCCACTTT. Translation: CASSPLQGGPYNSPLHF.

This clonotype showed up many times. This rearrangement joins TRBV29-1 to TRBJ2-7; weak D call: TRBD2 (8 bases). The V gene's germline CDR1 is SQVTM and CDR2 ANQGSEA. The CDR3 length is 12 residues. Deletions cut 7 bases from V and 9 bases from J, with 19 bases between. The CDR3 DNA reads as TGCAGCGCCGAGGGGGCGGGGGGATTGCAGTACTTC. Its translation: CSAEGAGGLQYF.

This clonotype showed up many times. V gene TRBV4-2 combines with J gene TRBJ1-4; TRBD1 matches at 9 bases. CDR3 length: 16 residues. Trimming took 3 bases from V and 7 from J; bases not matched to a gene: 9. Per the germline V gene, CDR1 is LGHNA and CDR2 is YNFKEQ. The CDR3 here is CASSQDPGTGSEKLFF. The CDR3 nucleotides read TGTGCCAGCAGCCAGGACCCCGGGACAGGGAGTGAAAAACTGTTTTTT.

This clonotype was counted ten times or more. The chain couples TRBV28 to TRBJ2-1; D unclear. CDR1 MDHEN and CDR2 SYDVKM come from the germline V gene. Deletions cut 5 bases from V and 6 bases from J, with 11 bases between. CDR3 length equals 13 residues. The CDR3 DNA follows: TGTGCCAGCAGTCTCCTCTTTCGCAATGAGCAGTTCTTC. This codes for CASSLLFRNEQFF. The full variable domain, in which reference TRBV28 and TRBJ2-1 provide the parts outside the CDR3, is DVKVTQSSRYLVKRTGEKVFLECVQDMDHENMFWYRQDPGLGLRLIYFSYDVKMKEKGDIPEGYSVSREKKERFSLILESASTNQTSMYLCASSLLFRNEQFFGPGTRLTVL.

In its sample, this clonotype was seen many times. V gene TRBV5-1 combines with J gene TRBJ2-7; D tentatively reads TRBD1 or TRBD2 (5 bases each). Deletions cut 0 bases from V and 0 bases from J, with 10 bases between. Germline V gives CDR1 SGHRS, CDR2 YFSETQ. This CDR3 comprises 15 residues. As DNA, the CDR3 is TGCGCCAGCAGCTTGGGAGGGACCAACTCCTACGAGCAGTACTTC. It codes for CASSLGGTNSYEQYF. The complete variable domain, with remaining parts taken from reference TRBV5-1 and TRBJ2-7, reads KAGVTQTPRYLIKTRGQQVTLSCSPISGHRSVSWYQQTPGQGLQFLFEYFSETQRNKGNFPGRFSGRQFSNSRSEMNVSTLELGDSALYLCASSLGGTNSYEQYFGPGTRLTVT.

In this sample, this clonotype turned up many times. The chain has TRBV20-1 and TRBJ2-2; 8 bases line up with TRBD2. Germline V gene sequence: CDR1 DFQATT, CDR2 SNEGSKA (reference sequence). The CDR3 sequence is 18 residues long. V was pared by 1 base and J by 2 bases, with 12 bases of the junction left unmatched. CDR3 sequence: CSARVPRSGGPNTGELFF. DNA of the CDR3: TGCAGTGCTAGAGTCCCCCGGTCGGGAGGGCCTAACACCGGGGAGCTGTTTTTT.

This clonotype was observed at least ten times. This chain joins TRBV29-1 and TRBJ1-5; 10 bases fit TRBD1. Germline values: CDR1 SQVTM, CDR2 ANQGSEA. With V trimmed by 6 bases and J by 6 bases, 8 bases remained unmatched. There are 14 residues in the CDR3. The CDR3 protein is CSVATGGAGQPQHF. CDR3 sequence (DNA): TGCAGCGTCGCGACAGGGGGCGCCGGTCAGCCCCAGCATTTT.

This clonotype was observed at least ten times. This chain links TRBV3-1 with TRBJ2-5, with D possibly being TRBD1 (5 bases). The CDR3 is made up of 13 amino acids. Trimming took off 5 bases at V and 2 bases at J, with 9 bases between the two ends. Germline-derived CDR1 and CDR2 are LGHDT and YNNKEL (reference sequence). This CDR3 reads CASSRGRQETQYF. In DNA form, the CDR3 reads TGTGCCAGCAGCAGGGGCCGACAAGAGACCCAGTACTTC.

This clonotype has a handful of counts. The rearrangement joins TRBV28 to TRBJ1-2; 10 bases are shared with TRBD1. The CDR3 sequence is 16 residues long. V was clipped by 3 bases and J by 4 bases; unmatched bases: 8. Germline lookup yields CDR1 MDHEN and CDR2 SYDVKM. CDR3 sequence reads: CASSFTGTGDVYGYTF. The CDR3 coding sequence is TGTGCCAGCAGTTTCACCGGGACAGGGGACGTCTATGGCTACACCTTC.

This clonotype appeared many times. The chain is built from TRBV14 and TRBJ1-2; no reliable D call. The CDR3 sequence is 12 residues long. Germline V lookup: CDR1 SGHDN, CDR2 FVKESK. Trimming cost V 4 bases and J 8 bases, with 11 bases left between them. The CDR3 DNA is TGTGCCAGCAGCCTTTCACCTTGGGGCTACACCTTC. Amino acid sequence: CASSLSPWGYTF.

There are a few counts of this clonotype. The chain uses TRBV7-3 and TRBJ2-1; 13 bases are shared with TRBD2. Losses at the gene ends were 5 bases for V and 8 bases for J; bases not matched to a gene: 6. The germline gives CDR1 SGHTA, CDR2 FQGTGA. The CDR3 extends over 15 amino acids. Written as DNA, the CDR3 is TGTGCCAGCAGCAATGGACTAGCGGGAGTGCATGAGCAGTTCTTC. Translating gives CASSNGLAGVHEQFF.

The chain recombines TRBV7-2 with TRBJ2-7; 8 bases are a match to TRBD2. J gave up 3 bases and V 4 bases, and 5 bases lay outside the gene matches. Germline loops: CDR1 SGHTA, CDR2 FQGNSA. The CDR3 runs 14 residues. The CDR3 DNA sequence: TGTGCCAGCAGCTCGGGACTAGAAATCTACGAGCAGTACTTC. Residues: CASSSGLEIYEQYF.

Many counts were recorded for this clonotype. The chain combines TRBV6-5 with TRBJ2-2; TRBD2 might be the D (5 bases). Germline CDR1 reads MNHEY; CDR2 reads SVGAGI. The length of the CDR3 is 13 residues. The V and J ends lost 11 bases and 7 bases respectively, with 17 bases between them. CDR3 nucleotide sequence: TGTGCCGCCGGCCGGGAATTTGGCGGGGAGCTGTTTTTT. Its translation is CAAGREFGGELFF.

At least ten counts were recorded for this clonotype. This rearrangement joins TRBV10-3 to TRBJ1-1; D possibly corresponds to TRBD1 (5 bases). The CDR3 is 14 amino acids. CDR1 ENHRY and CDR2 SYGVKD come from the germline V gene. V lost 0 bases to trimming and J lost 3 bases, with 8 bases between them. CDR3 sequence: CAISESEGDTEAFF. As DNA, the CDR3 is TGTGCCATCAGTGAGTCGGAAGGGGACACTGAAGCTTTCTTT.

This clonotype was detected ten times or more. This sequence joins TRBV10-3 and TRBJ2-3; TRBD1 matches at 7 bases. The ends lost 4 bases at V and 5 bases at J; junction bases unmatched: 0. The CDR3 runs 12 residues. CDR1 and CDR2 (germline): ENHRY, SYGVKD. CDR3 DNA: TGTGCCATCAGTGGGACAGGAGATACGCAGTATTTT. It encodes CAISGTGDTQYF.

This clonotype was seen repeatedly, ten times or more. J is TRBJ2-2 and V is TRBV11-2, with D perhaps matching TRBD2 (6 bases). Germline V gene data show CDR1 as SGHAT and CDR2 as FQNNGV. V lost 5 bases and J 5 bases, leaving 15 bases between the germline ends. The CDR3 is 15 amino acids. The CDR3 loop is CASSLLAMQTGELFF. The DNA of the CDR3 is TGTGCCAGCAGCCTACTAGCCATGCAGACCGGGGAGCTGTTTTTT.

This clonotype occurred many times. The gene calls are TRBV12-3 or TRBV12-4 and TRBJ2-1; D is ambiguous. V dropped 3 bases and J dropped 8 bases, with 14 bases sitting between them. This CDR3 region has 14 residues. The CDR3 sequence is CASSFGPISDEQFF. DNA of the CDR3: TGTGCCAGCAGTTTTGGACCCATCTCTGATGAGCAGTTCTTC.